This entry is about one T cell receptor (beta chain). Antigen: not known. V lost 2 bases, J lost 0 bases, and 8 bases lay in between. CDR1 LGHNA and CDR2 YSLEER come from the germline V gene. CDR3 length: 14 amino acids. This sample is drawn from a study of cytomegalovirus exposure and HLA in healthy donors. This PCR relied on a set of 60 Vbeta primers and 13 Jbeta primers. Produced via immunoSEQ multiplex PCR; TCRdb's table is partial and in-frame only. Seen here are 60,000 to 70,000 clones, about two thirds observed once, and the top ten hold around a sixth. Study-wide findings and caveats: TCR beta chain V- and J-gene trimming was linked, in a later analysis, to a missense variant in DCLRE1C. A later analysis, which compared TCR beta chains of equal frequency, found the HLA-associated ones more clonally expanded.

Specimen: PBMCs. The chain uses TRBV4-3 and TRBJ2-7; D not resolved. The TCR originated in a man in his forties in good health and CMV-seropositive. CDR3 DNA: TGCGCCAGCAGCCAACGTGGCGGCTCCTACGAGCAGTACTTC. This translates into CASSQRGGSYEQYF.